These 4 T cell receptor beta chains originate from one sample sequenced in a study of cytomegalovirus exposure and HLA in healthy donors. The PCR made use of 60 Vbeta and 13 Jbeta primers. The assay was immunoSEQ multiplex PCR, and TCRdb's table has in-frame clones only and misses some. The sample records over 70,000 clones, roughly 67% being singletons. What was sequenced was PBMCs. The receptors come from a woman in her forties or fifties in good health and CMV-seropositive.

CDR3 loop: CATRRSSYNSPLHF. The DNA for the CDR3 is TGTGCCACCCGACGGAGCTCCTATAATTCACCCCTCCACTTT. The V call is TRBV7-8, the J call TRBJ1-6; D not resolved. This CDR3 is 14 amino acids long. The V and J ends lost 10 bases and 0 bases respectively, with 10 bases between them. Germline V gene sequence: CDR1 SGHVS, CDR2 FQNEAQ.

The V call is TRBV2, the J call TRBJ2-4; a weak D match, TRBD2 (6 bases). The CDR3 covers 16 residues. Per the germline V gene, CDR1 is SNHLY and CDR2 is FYNNEI. With 4 bases removed from V and 0 bases from J, the gap between germline ends came to 13 bases. The chain's CDR3 is CASSAGGGVAKNIQYF. The CDR3 region has the DNA TGTGCCAGCAGTGCTGGAGGCGGGGTAGCCAAAAACATTCAGTACTTC.

V and J are TRBV7-9 and TRBJ2-7, with 9 bases that match TRBD1. V lost 5 bases and J lost 3; bases outside the gene matches: 5. This CDR3 spans 14 amino acids. CDR1 and CDR2 from the germline V gene are SEHNR and FQNEAQ (reference sequence). Here the CDR3 DNA reads TGTGCCAGCAGCCTGGACAGGGGCGGCTACGAGCAGTACTTC. Its translation is CASSLDRGGYEQYF.

V gene TRBV5-1 combines with J gene TRBJ2-1; 13 bases line up with TRBD2. The CDR3 has 17 amino acids. CDR1 is SGHRS, CDR2 YFSETQ, per germline. The V gene end was trimmed by 3 bases and the J gene end by 0 bases; junction bases not matched to a gene: 3. Written as DNA, the CDR3 is TGCGCCAGCAGCTGGACTAGCGGGGGATCCTCCTACAATGAGCAGTTCTTC. Translation gives CASSWTSGGSSYNEQFF.